The 14 T cell receptor beta chains in this list originate from one sample, sequenced in a study of T-cell memory formation after mild COVID-19. TCRdb re-called the 5' RACE reads through MiXCR, storing one row per CDR3 protein. The profile shows about 430,000 distinct CDR3 sequences, more than 20% of them singletons. The specimen was PBMCs or a T cell subset sorted from them (not recorded which). These receptors all stem from an adult woman who had mild COVID-19 (a few samples of this study predate the infection). Cell type and time point are not known.

This chain uses TRBV12-3 or TRBV12-4 with TRBJ2-2, with D perhaps given as TRBD1 or TRBD2 (6 bases each). The V gene lost 8 bases and the J gene lost 2 bases, with 12 bases spanning the gap. CDR3 length: 14 amino acids. This CDR3 reads CASGGRSNTGELFF. CDR3 bases: TGTGCCAGCGGGGGGCGAAGCAACACCGGGGAGCTGTTTTTT.

The gene calls are TRBV4-1 and TRBJ2-7; 7 bases map to TRBD1. After removal of 4 bases from V and 2 bases from J, the junction contained 8 bases not matched to a gene. The CDR3 covers 15 residues. The germline V gene encodes CDR1 MGHRA and CDR2 YSYEKL. The CDR3 DNA reads TGCGCCAGCAGCCCCTTCGGGACAGCCCCCTACGAGCAGTACTTC. Its translation is CASSPFGTAPYEQYF.

This clonotype occurred many times. The rearrangement uses TRBV7-9 and TRBJ2-7; TRBD2 matches at 9 bases. This CDR3 has 14 amino acids. The germline CDR1 and CDR2 sequences are SEHNR and FQNEAQ (reference sequence). The trim removed 1 base at V and 3 bases at J, leaving 1 base unmatched. CDR3 residues: CASSLGSGSYEQYF. CDR3 DNA sequence: TGTGCCAGCAGCTTAGGTAGCGGGAGCTACGAGCAGTACTTC.

This clonotype was found a few times. The V and J genes are TRBV6-6 and TRBJ2-5, with 11 bases matching TRBD2. V shed 6 bases and J 7 bases; nucleotides not matched to a gene: 7. From germline, CDR1 is MNHNY and CDR2 SVGAGI (reference sequence). This CDR3 has 14 amino acids. The CDR3 sequence is CASSPNGLAGTQYF. In DNA, the CDR3 is TGTGCCAGCAGCCCTAACGGACTAGCGGGGACCCAGTACTTC.

The chain couples TRBV7-9 to TRBJ2-1; D gene unclear. The V gene lost 5 bases and the J gene lost 6 bases, with 14 bases spanning the gap. Germline V lookup: CDR1 SEHNR, CDR2 FQNEAQ (reference sequence). The CDR3 spans 14 residues. CDR3: CASSHRGVVNEQFF. The CDR3 region has the DNA TGTGCCAGCAGCCACCGTGGAGTTGTCAATGAGCAGTTCTTC.

V and J are TRBV20-1 and TRBJ2-1, with 9 bases identical to TRBD2. CDR3 length: 15 residues. CDR1 DFQATT and CDR2 SNEGSKA come from the germline V gene (reference sequence). J gave up 7 bases and V 3 bases, and 10 bases lay outside the gene matches. DNA for the CDR3: TGCAGTGCTAGTGGCTTGGGGCGGGAGGGGAATGAGCAGTTCTTC. It encodes CSASGLGREGNEQFF.

J is TRBJ2-5 and V is TRBV20-1; no reliable D call. Germline V lookup: CDR1 DFQATT, CDR2 SNEGSKA (reference sequence). The germline V and J ends were trimmed by 1 base and 0 bases, with 9 bases remaining between them. The CDR3 loop spans 14 amino acids. The CDR3 reads CSARADRNQETQYF. The DNA of the CDR3 is TGCAGTGCTAGAGCGGACCGCAACCAAGAGACCCAGTACTTC.

The chain is built from TRBV9 and TRBJ2-2; maybe TRBD1 (5 bases). Germline values: CDR1 SGDLS, CDR2 YYNGEE. The CDR3 spans 15 residues. Trimming removed 1 base at V and 6 bases at J, with 13 bases between. DNA of the CDR3: TGTGCCAGCAGCGTACTAGGGGCTGGCGCCGGGGAGCTGTTTTTT. Translating it yields CASSVLGAGAGELFF.

This chain joins TRBV7-6 and TRBJ1-1; D is undetermined. The CDR3 covers 16 residues. Deletions cut 5 bases from V and 1 base from J, with 17 bases between. Germline V lookup: CDR1 SGHVS, CDR2 FNYEAQ. CDR3 sequence reads: CASSPAPRTENTEAFF. DNA for the CDR3: TGTGCCAGCAGCCCCGCCCCCCGAACGGAGAACACTGAAGCTTTCTTT.

The rearrangement links TRBV20-1 to TRBJ2-7, with D tentatively TRBD1 (5 bases). CDR1 is DFQATT, CDR2 SNEGSKA, per germline (reference sequence). The V end was cut by 6 bases, the J end by 3 bases, with 18 bases between. The CDR3 totals 14 residues. The CDR3 protein is CSALNRARGYEQYF. Here the CDR3 DNA reads TGCAGTGCCCTGAACCGGGCTAGGGGCTACGAGCAGTACTTC.

The table lists this clonotype with a few counts. This sequence joins TRBV4-2 and TRBJ2-5; 12 nucleotides line up with TRBD2. Per the germline V gene, CDR1 is LGHNA and CDR2 is YNFKEQ. Unmatched junction bases numbered 11, after V lost 4 bases and J lost 5 bases. This CDR3 is 17 amino acids long. CDR3 nucleotides: TGTGCCAGCAGCCCTGGCGTGACTAGCGGGAGTTCGGAGACCCAGTACTTC. Protein: CASSPGVTSGSSETQYF.

This sequence joins TRBV27 and TRBJ2-7; TRBD1 agrees at 8 bases. The length of the CDR3 is 15 residues. J was trimmed by 3 bases and V by 6 bases; bases with no gene match: 10. Germline V gene data show CDR1 as MNHEY and CDR2 as SMNVEV (reference sequence). CDR3 amino acids: CASSLTGTGHYEQYF. In DNA form, the CDR3 reads TGTGCCAGCAGCCTGACCGGGACAGGACACTACGAGCAGTACTTC.

The sample holds many counts of this clonotype. This rearrangement joins TRBV6-2 or TRBV6-3 to TRBJ1-1, with 7 bases identical to TRBD1. The germline CDR1 and CDR2 sequences are MNHEY and SVGEGT. The CDR3 runs 15 residues. Trimming at V came to 2 bases and at J to 4 bases, leaving 7 bases not matched to a gene. CDR3 amino acids: CASSYVGTVLTEAFF. The CDR3 coding sequence is TGTGCCAGCAGTTACGTGGGGACAGTTCTCACTGAAGCTTTCTTT.

This clonotype was found a few times. The V call is TRBV7-6, the J call TRBJ1-5; D is ambiguous. Trimming removed 3 bases from V and 6 bases from J, with 9 bases in between. Germline V gene data show CDR1 as SGHVS and CDR2 as FNYEAQ. The CDR3 covers 13 residues. The CDR3 DNA sequence: TGTGCCAGCAGCTTGGCCGCAAGTCAGCCCCAGCATTTT. Translation: CASSLAASQPQHF. Combining the CDR3 with reference TRBV7-6 and TRBJ1-5 gives the whole variable domain GAGVSQSPRYKVTKRGQDVALRCDPISGHVSLYWYRQALGQGPEFLTYFNYEAQQDKSGLPNDRFSAERPEGSISTLTIQRTEQRDSAMYRCASSLAASQPQHFGDGTRLSIL.